This TCR beta chain appears in the sequencing data of a study of T-cell reconstitution after alpha-beta-depleted transplantation in children. This clonotype was observed many times. Its antigen remains unidentified. The authors prepared the TCRbeta library with unique molecular identifiers. TCRdb analysed the PCR reads with MiXCR anew, one entry per CDR3 protein. The profile shows fewer than 350,000 distinct CDR3 sequences, over 7% of them singletons. The CDR3 consists of 15 residues. Germline CDR1 SQVTM, CDR2 ANQGSEA. Trimming took 6 bases from V and 0 from J; bases not matched to a gene: 8. Notes on the study in general: T-cell counts and diversity at one year following transplant were attributed mainly to newly produced T cells. As was reported, about two months after transplant, alpha-beta T cells came from several hundred expanded graft clones.

The rearrangement links TRBV29-1 to TRBJ2-4; 7 nucleotides match TRBD1. The TCR originated in a female patient aged 2 to 10 who had a stem cell transplant for Fanconi anemia, so the T cells may come from the graft donor. This specimen was peripheral blood, taken 360 days after TCRalphabeta/CD19-depleted stem cell transplant. This CDR3 is CSVDDRVEAKNIQYF. The CDR3 coding sequence is TGCAGCGTCGACGACAGGGTGGAAGCCAAAAACATTCAGTACTTC.